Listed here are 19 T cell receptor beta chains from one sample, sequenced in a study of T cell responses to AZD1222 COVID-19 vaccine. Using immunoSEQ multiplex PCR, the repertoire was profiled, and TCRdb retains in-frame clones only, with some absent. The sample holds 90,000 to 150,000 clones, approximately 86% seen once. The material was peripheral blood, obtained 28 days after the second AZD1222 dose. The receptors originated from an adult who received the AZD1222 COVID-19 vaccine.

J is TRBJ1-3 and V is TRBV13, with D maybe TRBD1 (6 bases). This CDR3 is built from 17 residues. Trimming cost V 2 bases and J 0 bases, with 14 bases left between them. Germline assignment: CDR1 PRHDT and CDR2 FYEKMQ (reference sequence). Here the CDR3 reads CASSLYGQPSSGNTIYF. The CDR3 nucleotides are TGTGCCAGCAGCTTATATGGACAGCCGAGCTCTGGAAACACCATATATTTT.

CDR3 sequence: CATSTREGYTF. The DNA for the CDR3 is TGTGCCACCAGCACAAGGGAGGGCTACACCTTC. This rearrangement joins TRBV15 to TRBJ1-2; no firm D call. The germline gives CDR1 LNHNV, CDR2 YYDKDF (reference sequence). The CDR3 spans 11 residues. V was pared by 4 bases and J by 8 bases, with 8 bases between.

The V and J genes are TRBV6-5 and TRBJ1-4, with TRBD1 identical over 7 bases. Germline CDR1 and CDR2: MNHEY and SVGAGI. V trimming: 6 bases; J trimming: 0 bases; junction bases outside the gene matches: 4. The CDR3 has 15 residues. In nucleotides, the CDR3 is TGTGCCAGCAGCCTAGACAGGGCAACTAATGAAAAACTGTTTTTT. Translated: CASSLDRATNEKLFF.

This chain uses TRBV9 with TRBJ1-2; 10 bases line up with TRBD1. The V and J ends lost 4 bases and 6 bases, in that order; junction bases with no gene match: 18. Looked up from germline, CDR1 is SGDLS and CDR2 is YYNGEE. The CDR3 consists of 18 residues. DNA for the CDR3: TGTGCCAGCAGCCAGACAGGGGGCTATACCTCCGCGTTCGATGGCTACACCTTC. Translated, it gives CASSQTGGYTSAFDGYTF.

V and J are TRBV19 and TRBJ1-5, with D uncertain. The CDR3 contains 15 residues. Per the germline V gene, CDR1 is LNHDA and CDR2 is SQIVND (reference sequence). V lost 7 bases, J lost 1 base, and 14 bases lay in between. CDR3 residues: CASTPPGLSNQPQHF. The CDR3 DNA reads TGTGCCAGTACTCCTCCGGGCCTAAGCAATCAGCCCCAGCATTTT.

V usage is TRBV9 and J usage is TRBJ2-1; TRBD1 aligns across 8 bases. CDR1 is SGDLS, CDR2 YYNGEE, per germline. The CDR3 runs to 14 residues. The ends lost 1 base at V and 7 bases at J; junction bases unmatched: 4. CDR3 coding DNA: TGTGCCAGCAGCGTACAGGGGGCTTGGAATGAGCAGTTCTTC. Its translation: CASSVQGAWNEQFF.

The CDR3 sequence is CASSVGQSNQPQHF. CDR3 sequence (DNA): TGTGCCAGCAGTGTAGGACAGAGCAATCAGCCCCAGCATTTT. The chain uses TRBV2 and TRBJ1-5; the D gene is possibly TRBD1 (6 bases). This CDR3 is 14 amino acids long. Per the germline V gene, CDR1 is SNHLY and CDR2 is FYNNEI. V was shortened by 4 bases and J by 1 base, with 8 bases between the two germline ends.

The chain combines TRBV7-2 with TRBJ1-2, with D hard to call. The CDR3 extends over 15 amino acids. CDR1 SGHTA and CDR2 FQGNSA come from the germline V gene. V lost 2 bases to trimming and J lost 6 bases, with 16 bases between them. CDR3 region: CASSLPVGKGNGYTF. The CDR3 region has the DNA TGTGCCAGCAGCTTACCGGTGGGCAAAGGGAATGGCTACACCTTC.

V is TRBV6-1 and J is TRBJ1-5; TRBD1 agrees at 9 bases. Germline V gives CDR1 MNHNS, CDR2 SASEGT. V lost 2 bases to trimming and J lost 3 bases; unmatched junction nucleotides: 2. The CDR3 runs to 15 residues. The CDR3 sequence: CASSENRGLNQPQHF. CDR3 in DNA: TGTGCCAGCAGTGAAAACAGGGGGCTCAATCAGCCCCAGCATTTT.

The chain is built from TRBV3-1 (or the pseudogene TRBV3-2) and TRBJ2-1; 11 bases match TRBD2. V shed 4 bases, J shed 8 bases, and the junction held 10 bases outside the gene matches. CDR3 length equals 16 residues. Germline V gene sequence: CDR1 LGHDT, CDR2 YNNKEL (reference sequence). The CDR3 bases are TGTGCCAGCAGCCTCCGACCTAGCGGGGGGATGGATGAGCAGTTCTTC. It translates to CASSLRPSGGMDEQFF.

The DNA for the CDR3 is TGTGCCAGCAGCCGACACAGAGCGAACACTGAAGCTTTCTTT. This translates into CASSRHRANTEAFF. V usage is TRBV4-2 and J usage is TRBJ1-1, with no clear D. CDR1 LGHNA and CDR2 YNFKEQ come from the germline V gene. The CDR3 covers 14 residues. With 4 bases removed from V and 1 base from J, the gap between germline ends came to 10 bases.

CDR3 protein: CASSKEGTGRTYTF. The DNA of the CDR3 is TGTGCCAGCAGTAAAGAAGGGACAGGGCGTACTTACACCTTC. The chain uses TRBV25-1 and TRBJ1-2; 9 bases are shared with TRBD1. Per the germline V gene, CDR1 is MGHDK and CDR2 is SYGVNS. CDR3 length: 14 amino acids. The ends lost 5 bases at V and 11 bases at J; junction bases unmatched: 12.

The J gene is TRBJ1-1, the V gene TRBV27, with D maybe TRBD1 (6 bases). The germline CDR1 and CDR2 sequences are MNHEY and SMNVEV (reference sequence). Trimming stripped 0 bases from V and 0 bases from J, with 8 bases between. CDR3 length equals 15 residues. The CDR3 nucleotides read TGTGCCAGCAGTTTATCGAACAGGGTGAACACTGAAGCTTTCTTT. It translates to CASSLSNRVNTEAFF.

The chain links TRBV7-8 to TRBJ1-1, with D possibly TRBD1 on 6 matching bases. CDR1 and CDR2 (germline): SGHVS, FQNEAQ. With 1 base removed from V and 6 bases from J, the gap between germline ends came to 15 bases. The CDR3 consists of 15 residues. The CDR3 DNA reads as TGTGCCAGCAGCTTAGTCCCAGGGGATCTCGCTGAAGCTTTCTTT. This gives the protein CASSLVPGDLAEAFF.

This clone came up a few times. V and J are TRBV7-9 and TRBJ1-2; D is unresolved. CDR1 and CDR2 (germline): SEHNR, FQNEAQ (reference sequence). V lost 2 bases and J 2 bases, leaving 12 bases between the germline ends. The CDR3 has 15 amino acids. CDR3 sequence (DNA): TGTGCCAGCAGCTTAACTCAAGGGCGGAACTATGGCTACACCTTC. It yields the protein CASSLTQGRNYGYTF. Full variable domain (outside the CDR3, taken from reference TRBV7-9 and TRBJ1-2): DTGVSQNPRHKITKRGQNVTFRCDPISEHNRLYWYRQTLGQGPEFLTYFQNEAQLEKSRLLSDRFSAERPKGSFSTLEIQRTEQGDSAMYLCASSLTQGRNYGYTFGSGTRLTVV.

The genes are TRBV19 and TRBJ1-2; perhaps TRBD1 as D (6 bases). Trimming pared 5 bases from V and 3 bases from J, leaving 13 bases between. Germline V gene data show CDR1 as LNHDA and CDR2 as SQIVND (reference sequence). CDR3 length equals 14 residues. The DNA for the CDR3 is TGTGCCAGTAGTTCTCAGGGGCGGGACTATGGCTACACCTTC. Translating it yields CASSSQGRDYGYTF.

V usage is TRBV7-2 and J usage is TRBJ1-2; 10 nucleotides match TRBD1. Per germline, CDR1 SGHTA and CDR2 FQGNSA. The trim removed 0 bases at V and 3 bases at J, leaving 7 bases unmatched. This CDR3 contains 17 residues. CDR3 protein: CASSLAGQGTLYYGYTF. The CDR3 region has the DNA TGTGCCAGCAGCTTAGCGGGACAGGGGACTCTCTACTATGGCTACACCTTC.

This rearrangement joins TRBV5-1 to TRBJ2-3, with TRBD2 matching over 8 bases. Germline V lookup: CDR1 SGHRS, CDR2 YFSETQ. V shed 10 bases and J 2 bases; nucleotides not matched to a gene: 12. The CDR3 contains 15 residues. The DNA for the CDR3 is TGCGCCTCCCGGGAGGGGCTATCGGCCACAGATACGCAGTATTTT. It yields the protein CASREGLSATDTQYF.

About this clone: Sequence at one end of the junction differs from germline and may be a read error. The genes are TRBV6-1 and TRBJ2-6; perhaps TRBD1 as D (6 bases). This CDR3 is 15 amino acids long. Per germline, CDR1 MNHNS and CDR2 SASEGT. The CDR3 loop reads CASREGGSGANVLTF. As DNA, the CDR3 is TGTGCCAGCAGAGAAGGGGGCTCTGGGGCCAACGTCCTGACTTTC.